The present T cell receptor (beta chain) was sequenced within a study of shared clonotypes between healthy human individuals. Division of CD4+ cells produced a CD45RA+ naive subset and a CD45RA-negative memory subset. Replicate PCRs for sorted subsets used around 200 ng DNA; this equaled tens of thousands of T cell genomes. Assay used: immunoSEQ multiplex PCR; TCRdb lists only in-frame clones, some missing. Of roughly 1 million clones listed, approximately 78% are singletons. Remarks on this clone: The same CDR3 can be traced to other DNA sequences in this sample.

CDR3 length equals 13 residues. V was cut by 6 bases and J by 3 bases, with 12 bases left in between. The germline V gene encodes CDR1 LNHDA and CDR2 SQIVND (reference sequence). The material sequenced was memory CD4+ T cells from PBMCs. The subset here: CD45RA-negative fraction. The source of this sequence is a man between 18 and 29 years old in good health. Some clones in this sample may be carry-over from other donors' samples. This chain links TRBV19 with TRBJ2-7; D uncertain. CDR3 loop: CASSIPGGYEQYF. The CDR3 coding sequence is TGTGCCAGTAGCATTCCGGGCGGCTACGAGCAGTACTTC.